A selection of T cell receptor beta chains follows, all from one sample in a study of molecular identifiers for immune sequencing clone quantification. TCRdb re-analysed the PCR reads in MiXCR, keeping a single row per CDR3 protein. The sample contains about 640,000 distinct CDR3 sequences, just under 20% of which appear only once. Sequenced: naive CD8+ T cells from blood, with Jurkat cell RNA spiked in. The receptors originated from a human donor in good health. Some libraries in this study had Jurkat cell RNA spiked in. The CDR3 runs from the conserved cysteine through the conserved F or W. D genes are given only for firm matches. The size of a clone is reported for some rows only, either as once, few or many, or as a class for expanded clones.

TRBJ2-3,TRBV9,few,.,TGTGCCAGCAGCCCCTCCCAGCGAGCCACAGATACGCAGTATTTT,CASSPSQRATDTQYF
TRBJ1-1,TRBV2,many,.,TGTGCCATCGGACAAATGAACACTGAAGCTTTCTTT,CAIGQMNTEAFF
TRBJ1-1,TRBV20-1,many,.,TGCAGTGCTAGAGATCGGGCCAGGCTGAATGAAGCTTTCTTT,CSARDRARLNEAFF
TRBJ2-3,TRBV12-3/TRBV12-4,many,TRBD1,TGTGCCAGCAGTTTTAGTGGACAGGTCTACACAGATACGCAGTATTTT,CASSFSGQVYTDTQYF
TRBJ2-6,TRBV6-5,many,TRBD1,TGTGCCAGCAGACAGACAGGGGACGCCTACTCTGGGGCCAACGTCCTGACTTTC,CASRQTGDAYSGANVLTF
TRBJ1-1,TRBV19,.,.,TGTGCCAGTAGTATATTGACAGGAGCGTCTGAAGCTTTCTTT,CASSILTGASEAFF
TRBJ1-1,TRBV19,few,.,TGTGCCAGTAGTATAGTTTCGGGGGCCGACACTGAAGCTTTCTTT,CASSIVSGADTEAFF
TRBJ2-1,TRBV4-3,.,.,TGCGCCAGCAGCCAAGATAAGGGATGGTCCTACAATGAGCAGTTCTTC,CASSQDKGWSYNEQFF
TRBJ2-7,TRBV4-3,.,TRBD1,TGCGCCAGCAGCCAAGGGACAGGGACCTACGAGCGGTACTTC,CASSQGTGTYERYF
TRBJ2-7,TRBV4-1,few,TRBD1,TGCGCCAGCAGCCCCGAAGGAGGACAGGGGGCGTACGAGCAGTACTTC,CASSPEGGQGAYEQYF
TRBJ1-4,TRBV6-5,.,TRBD1,TGTGCCAGCAGTTATCTCACCTTCCGGGACAGGGGAAATATGATCGAAAAACTGTTTTTT,CASSYLTFRDRGNMIEKLFF
TRBJ1-4,TRBV4-3,many,.,TGCGCCAGCAGCCCCTGGGGCGAAAAACTGTTTTTT,CASSPWGEKLFF
TRBJ2-7,TRBV6-1,.,TRBD1,TGTGCCAGCAGTGAAAAAACGTCAGGGGGCGTTTACGAGCAGTACTTC,CASSEKTSGGVYEQYF
TRBJ2-5,TRBV30,many,.,TGTGCCTGGAGAGAAGGAGGGGGCTTAGGAGAGACCCAGTACTTC,CAWREGGGLGETQYF
TRBJ1-2,TRBV28,.,.,TGTGCCAGCAGTTTCGAGGAAATCTACTATGGCTACACCTTC,CASSFEEIYYGYTF
TRBJ2-5,TRBV7-3,.,TRBD1,TGTGCCAGCAGCTCAGGGGGACCAAGGGAGACCCAGTACTTC,CASSSGGPRETQYF
TRBJ2-7,TRBV29-1,many,.,TGCAGCGTTGCGGGGAAACAGGACCACTACGAGCAGTACTTC,CSVAGKQDHYEQYF
TRBJ2-1,TRBV7-9,few,.,TGTGCCAGCGGACGGGGGGCCGATGAGCAGTTCTTC,CASGRGADEQFF
TRBJ1-2,TRBV4-1,.,.,TGCGCCAGCAGCCAAGAAGAAGGAGGCGGCTACACCTTC,CASSQEEGGGYTF
TRBJ2-2,TRBV7-9,many,.,TGTGCCAGCAGCTCCCTAAACCTACAAAACACCGGGGAGCTGTTTTTT,CASSSLNLQNTGELFF